The entry below describes one TCR beta chain. Antigen: not known. An end of the junction does not agree with germline; a read error may underlie this. The CDR3 covers 18 residues. Per germline, CDR1 MNHEY and CDR2 SVGEGT. The data stem from a study of CD8 T cells in Susac syndrome. The study, taken as a whole, reports: It was acknowledged in the study that the number of individuals who were included in its TCR sequencing and HLA analysis was relatively small.

Random hexamers were used to reverse transcribe an amount of about 0.45 to 1 ug RNA. By means of immunoSEQ multiplex PCR, TCR beta CDR3 spanning 54 Vbeta and 13 Jbeta underwent amplification. TCRdb re-called the immunoSEQ multiplex PCR reads through MiXCR, storing one row per CDR3 protein. The table has around 99,000 distinct CDR3 sequences, roughly 96% seen once; the top ten hold under 0.1%. CD8+ and CD4+ T cells from blood underwent TCR beta sequencing. Sequencing was performed on CD4+ T cells from PBMCs. The clonotype comes from a human donor in good health. The chain joins TRBV6-2 or TRBV6-3 to TRBJ2-1, with TRBD2 identical over 10 bases. The CDR3 DNA follows: TGTGCCAGCAGTTACTACAACCTGCCCGGACTAGCGGACTGGAAGCAGGGCTTC. The encoded protein is CASSYYNLPGLADWKQGF.